A single sample is the source of the 18 T cell receptor beta chains below, sequenced in a study of identical twins. TCRdb reprocessed the 5' RACE reads via MiXCR and lists one record per CDR3 protein. In the table there are about 530,000 distinct CDR3 sequences, around 15% of which are singletons. These sequences were also reported in another study, on yellow fever vaccine responses in identical twins.

Source material: CD4+ T cells sorted from blood. The receptors shown here come from a woman aged 18 to 35 in good health.

V is TRBV6-1 and J is TRBJ2-7, with a tentative D call TRBD1 (5 bases). Germline loops: CDR1 MNHNS, CDR2 SASEGT. The CDR3 totals 13 residues. The V and J ends lost 5 bases and 1 base respectively, with 9 bases between them. CDR3 region: CASSPRQSYEQYV. The CDR3 DNA sequence: TGTGCCAGCAGTCCCCGACAGTCCTACGAGCAGTACGTC.

This chain connects TRBV20-1 to TRBJ2-3; D possibly uses TRBD1 or TRBD2 (6 bases each). Germline assignment: CDR1 DFQATT and CDR2 SNEGSKA (reference sequence). CDR3 length equals 14 residues. V was pared by 3 bases and J by 5 bases, with 15 bases between. This chain's CDR3 is CSASRGAPGDTQYF. CDR3 nucleotides: TGCAGTGCTAGTAGGGGGGCGCCGGGAGATACGCAGTATTTT.

This clonotype was found a few times. The chain has TRBV29-1 and TRBJ2-1, with D possibly matching TRBD1 (5 bases). The CDR3 has 10 amino acids. The germline CDR1 and CDR2 sequences are SQVTM and ANQGSEA. In nucleotides, the CDR3 is TGCACTAAAACAGGCTATGAGCAGTTCTTC. Amino acids: CTKTGYEQFF.

This clonotype was seen more than once but under ten times. V usage is TRBV28 and J usage is TRBJ2-1; TRBD1 aligns across 9 bases. CDR1 and CDR2 (germline): MDHEN, SYDVKM. J lost 15 bases, V lost 6 bases, and 6 bases had no gene match. CDR3 size: 11 residues. CDR3 coding DNA: TGTGCCAGCAGCGAAAACAGGGGGCCGTTCTTC. Its translation is CASSENRGPFF. The full variable domain, rest sourced from reference TRBV28 and TRBJ2-1, is DVKVTQSSRYLVKRTGEKVFLECVQDMDHENMFWYRQDPGLGLRLIYFSYDVKMKEKGDIPEGYSVSREKKERFSLILESASTNQTSMYLCASSENRGPFFGPGTRLTVL.

In this sample, this clonotype turned up a few times. One junction end disagrees with the germline gene, perhaps due to a read error. The chain uses TRBV12-3 or TRBV12-4 and TRBJ2-3; 9 positions match TRBD2. CDR3 size: 15 residues. Here the CDR3 reads CASSFRGGAADTQYF. Written as DNA, the CDR3 is TGTGCCAGCAGTTTCCGCGGGGGGGCTGCAGACACGCAGTATTTT.

In its sample, this clonotype was seen many times. CDR3 region: CASSVGPEAFF. In DNA, the CDR3 is TGTGCCAGCAGTGTGGGGCCTGAAGCTTTCTTT. The chain carries TRBV12-3 or TRBV12-4 and TRBJ1-1, with D perhaps matching TRBD1 (5 bases). The CDR3 is made up of 11 amino acids. With 5 bases removed from V and 6 bases from J, the gap between germline ends came to 7 bases.

The chain is built from TRBV7-9 and TRBJ1-1; no definite D call. This CDR3 has 12 residues. The ends were cut back, 1 base at V and 7 bases at J, with 7 bases in the middle. The germline V gene has CDR1 SEHNR and CDR2 FQNEAQ (reference sequence). The CDR3 bases are TGTGCCAGCAGCTTAGATACCCGTGAAGCTTTCTTT. Its protein product is CASSLDTREAFF. Together with reference TRBV7-9 and TRBJ1-1, the CDR3 gives the full variable domain: DTGVSQNPRHKITKRGQNVTFRCDPISEHNRLYWYRQTLGQGPEFLTYFQNEAQLEKSRLLSDRFSAERPKGSFSTLEIQRTEQGDSAMYLCASSLDTREAFFGQGTRLTVV.

The chain employs TRBV6-1 and TRBJ2-1, with a possible D match to TRBD2 (6 bases). The germline V and J ends were trimmed by 3 bases and 3 bases, with 15 bases remaining between them. Germline V gene data show CDR1 as MNHNS and CDR2 as SASEGT. The CDR3 has 16 residues. CDR3 protein: CASSEGGGRIYNEQFF. The CDR3 bases are TGTGCCAGCAGTGAGGGTGGGGGGAGGATCTACAATGAGCAGTTCTTC.

The chain recombines TRBV5-6 with TRBJ1-5, with D possibly TRBD1 on 5 matching bases. V was shortened by 4 bases and J by 7 bases, with 18 bases between the two germline ends. Per germline, CDR1 SGHDT and CDR2 YYEEEE. The CDR3 is 15 amino acids. The CDR3 region is CASSKGRDKDQPQHF. The CDR3 DNA sequence: TGTGCCAGCAGCAAGGGACGGGATAAGGACCAGCCCCAGCATTTT.

There are many counts of this clonotype. The rearrangement uses TRBV6-5 and TRBJ2-3; TRBD1 or TRBD2 may be the D gene (5 bases each). This CDR3 contains 14 residues. Deletions cut 2 bases from V and 4 bases from J, with 10 bases between. Germline assignment: CDR1 MNHEY and CDR2 SVGAGI. The chain's CDR3 is CASSYRGVADTQYF. The CDR3 DNA reads as TGTGCCAGCAGTTACAGAGGGGTGGCAGATACGCAGTATTTT.

This clonotype was counted at least ten times. The V gene is TRBV12-3 or TRBV12-4, the J gene TRBJ2-3; 11 nucleotides line up with TRBD2. This CDR3 is built from 14 residues. J was trimmed by 8 bases and V by 5 bases; bases with no gene match: 6. CDR3 bases: TGTGCCAGCAGTCCGGGGACTAGCGGAGCTACGCAGTATTTT. Encoded protein: CASSPGTSGATQYF.

This clonotype was detected only a few times. The V call is TRBV7-9, the J call TRBJ2-7; unclear D gene. CDR1 is SEHNR and CDR2 is FQNEAQ in the germline V gene (reference sequence). V lost 4 bases, J lost 3 bases, and 10 bases lay in between. This CDR3 region has 13 residues. CDR3 nucleotide sequence: TGTGCCAGCAGCTACGATCTAGGCTACGAGCAGTACTTC. This codes for CASSYDLGYEQYF.

This clonotype has just a few counts. The rearrangement links TRBV29-1 to TRBJ1-2; D is unclear. Per germline, CDR1 SQVTM and CDR2 ANQGSEA. The CDR3 sequence is 12 residues long. V shed 4 bases and J shed 0 bases, with 6 bases lying between them. The CDR3 region has the DNA TGCAGCGTTGCCGTCTCTAACTATGGCTACACCTTC. Protein sequence: CSVAVSNYGYTF.

The V call is TRBV20-1, the J call TRBJ2-2; D is unclear. Germline V gene lookup returns CDR1 DFQATT and CDR2 SNEGSKA (reference sequence). The CDR3 loop spans 15 amino acids. Trimming removed 0 bases from V and 0 bases from J, with 8 bases in between. CDR3: CSAREGPSNTGELFF. The CDR3 DNA sequence: TGCAGTGCTAGAGAAGGGCCTTCGAACACCGGGGAGCTGTTTTTT.

This clonotype appeared a few times. The V and J genes are TRBV27 and TRBJ2-1; tentatively, D is TRBD2 (6 bases). Germline loops: CDR1 MNHEY, CDR2 SMNVEV (reference sequence). V was trimmed by 4 bases and J by 0 bases, leaving 10 bases between them. This CDR3 spans 15 amino acids. The CDR3 loop is CASSSAGLSYNEQFF. DNA for the CDR3: TGTGCCAGCAGTTCAGCGGGCCTCTCCTACAATGAGCAGTTCTTC.

This clonotype appeared a few times. This rearrangement joins TRBV5-1 to TRBJ2-5; no clear D. The germline V gene has CDR1 SGHRS and CDR2 YFSETQ. The V end lost 0 bases, the J end lost 4 bases, and 7 bases lay between the germline ends. The CDR3 spans 13 residues. CDR3 protein: CASSLERRETQYF. CDR3 nucleotides: TGCGCCAGCAGCTTGGAACGGCGAGAGACCCAGTACTTC.

Details on this clonotype: One junction end disagrees with the germline gene, perhaps due to a read error. V is TRBV24-1 and J is TRBJ2-2; perhaps TRBD2 as D (6 bases). The germline V gene encodes CDR1 KGHDR and CDR2 SFDVKD. The CDR3 contains 14 residues. The CDR3 reads CATRGKENTGGLFF. The CDR3 DNA sequence: TGTGCCACCCGCGGGAAGGAGAACACCGGGGGGCTGTTTTTT.

The table lists this clonotype with a few counts. The chain uses TRBV27 and TRBJ1-5; D is ambiguous. Looked up from germline, CDR1 is MNHEY and CDR2 is SMNVEV (reference sequence). Trimming pared 6 bases from V and 2 bases from J, leaving 8 bases between. This CDR3 comprises 13 residues. CDR3 nucleotide sequence: TGTGCCAGCAGCTCTTTTGGCAATCAGCCCCAGCATTTT. Translated: CASSSFGNQPQHF.